Below, 4 T cell receptor beta chains from the same sample are listed, as sequenced in a study of cytomegalovirus exposure and HLA in healthy donors. The study ran its PCR with 60 Vbeta and 13 Jbeta primers. Here immunoSEQ multiplex PCR was the method, and the copy in TCRdb shows in-frame clones only, minus some. This sample yields some 180,000 clones, of which about three quarters are seen a single time; less than 1.5% belongs to the top ten. The sequenced sample was PBMCs. These receptors were taken from a man between 18 and 35 years old in good health and CMV-seronegative.

V and J are TRBV5-1 and TRBJ2-3; a possible D gene is TRBD2 (5 bases). Germline values: CDR1 SGHRS, CDR2 YFSETQ. V lost 0 bases, J lost 3 bases, and 8 bases lay in between. The CDR3 totals 14 residues. CDR3 in DNA: TGCGCCAGCAGCTTGGTACCGGGAACAGATACGCAGTATTTT. Protein: CASSLVPGTDTQYF.

This clone has a single count. The chain joins TRBV30 to TRBJ2-5, with D perhaps TRBD2 (6 bases). This CDR3 comprises 13 residues. Per germline, CDR1 GTSNPN and CDR2 SVGIG (reference sequence). The CDR3 loop is CAERSAGKETQYF. The CDR3, as DNA: TGTGCGGAACGGTCGGCGGGGAAAGAGACCCAGTACTTC.

V usage is TRBV18 and J usage is TRBJ1-2; 12 bases fit TRBD1. Germline values: CDR1 KGHSH, CDR2 LQKENI. The ends lost 3 bases at V and 8 bases at J; junction bases unmatched: 10. The CDR3 contains 16 residues. DNA for the CDR3: TGTGCCAGCTCACCTTTCGGGACAGGGGGCGCGGGAGGCTACACCTTC. Translated, it gives CASSPFGTGGAGGYTF.

The chain employs TRBV19 and TRBJ2-3; D gene unclear. V lost 6 bases and J 2 bases, leaving 9 bases between the germline ends. CDR3 length equals 13 residues. Per germline, CDR1 LNHDA and CDR2 SQIVND (reference sequence). CDR3 nucleotides: TGTGCCAGTAGCCGAGGCCACACAGATACGCAGTATTTT. Its protein is CASSRGHTDTQYF.